One and the same sample provided the 19 T cell receptor beta chains below, sequenced in a study of control samples from healthy donors and cancer patients. Here immunoSEQ multiplex PCR was the method, and the copy in TCRdb shows in-frame clones only, minus some. This table has 90,000 to 95,000 clones, around four fifths appearing once. The material sequenced was blood. These receptors all come from a man younger than 40 in good health.

V is TRBV29-1 and J is TRBJ2-3, with TRBD2 matching over 7 bases. The J segment lost 2 bases and the V segment lost 7 bases, leaving 6 bases of the junction unmatched. This CDR3 spans 13 amino acids. CDR1 is SQVTM, CDR2 ANQGSEA, per germline. CDR3 region: CSGSSGITDTQYF. CDR3 DNA sequence: TGCAGCGGATCTAGCGGAATCACAGATACGCAGTATTTT.

The chain has TRBV6-5 and TRBJ1-3, with a possible D match to TRBD1 (5 bases). Germline CDR1 is MNHEY and CDR2 is SVGAGI. CDR3 size: 13 residues. V was pared by 6 bases and J by 6 bases, with 12 bases between. For the CDR3, the DNA is TGTGCCAGCAGCGCCAGGGCGAAAAACACCATATATTTT. Translation gives CASSARAKNTIYF.

This chain joins TRBV9 and TRBJ2-4, with 8 nucleotides matching TRBD1. CDR3 size: 17 residues. Germline lookup yields CDR1 SGDLS and CDR2 YYNGEE. V was clipped by 0 bases and J by 0 bases; unmatched bases: 5. CDR3 amino acids: CASSVDPGQGAKNIQYF. For the CDR3, the DNA is TGTGCCAGCAGCGTAGATCCCGGACAGGGAGCCAAAAACATTCAGTACTTC.

The chain combines TRBV6-6 with TRBJ2-1, with D possibly TRBD2 on 6 matching bases. V was clipped by 10 bases and J by 2 bases, with 18 bases between them. Germline CDR1 and CDR2: MNHNY and SVGAGI (reference sequence). CDR3 length equals 15 residues. The CDR3 is CATISVGGTYNEQFF. The CDR3 nucleotides read TGTGCCACCATATCCGTAGGAGGGACCTACAATGAGCAGTTCTTC.

The rearrangement joins TRBV7-3 to TRBJ2-7, with 15 nucleotides matching TRBD2. This CDR3 spans 18 amino acids. Germline V gene sequence: CDR1 SGHTA, CDR2 FQGTGA. J lost 6 bases, V lost 5 bases, and 14 bases had no gene match. CDR3 residues: CASSPGLAGGPISIEQYF. The CDR3 DNA reads as TGTGCCAGCAGCCCAGGACTAGCGGGGGGGCCAATTTCAATCGAGCAGTACTTC.

The gene calls are TRBV19 and TRBJ2-5; a possible D gene is TRBD1 (5 bases). Germline V gene data show CDR1 as LNHDA and CDR2 as SQIVND (reference sequence). V was pared by 3 bases and J by 5 bases, with 10 bases between. The CDR3 has 13 amino acids. The CDR3 region has the DNA TGTGCCAGTAGTATCGAGTCAGGGGAGACCCAGTACTTC. Protein: CASSIESGETQYF.

By share, this clone counts as medium-sized. CDR3 sequence (DNA): TGTGCCAGCAGTTTAAAGTTGGGACAGGGATACTCTGGCTACACCTTC. The encoded protein is CASSLKLGQGYSGYTF. The rearrangement links TRBV27 to TRBJ1-2; 9 bases match TRBD1. There are 16 residues in the CDR3. Trimming took 2 bases from V and 7 from J; bases not matched to a gene: 11. From germline, CDR1 is MNHEY and CDR2 SMNVEV (reference sequence).

The CDR3 sequence is CAWSVYSEINEQFF. CDR3 sequence (DNA): TGTGCCTGGAGTGTCTATAGCGAAATCAATGAGCAGTTCTTC. The chain has TRBV30 and TRBJ2-1; perhaps TRBD2 as D (5 bases). V lost 0 bases, J lost 6 bases, and 12 bases lay in between. Germline V gene lookup returns CDR1 GTSNPN and CDR2 SVGIG (reference sequence). The CDR3 spans 14 residues.

CDR3 residues: CAWSVGQGGETQYF. CDR3 coding DNA: TGTGCCTGGAGTGTAGGACAGGGTGGGGAGACCCAGTACTTC. The chain links TRBV30 to TRBJ2-5; 8 bases fit TRBD1. The CDR3 consists of 14 residues. The germline V gene encodes CDR1 GTSNPN and CDR2 SVGIG (reference sequence). Germline trimming cut 0 bases from V and 5 bases from J; bases unmatched to any gene: 5.

The chain is built from TRBV25-1 and TRBJ1-1; D is undetermined. The CDR3 has 14 amino acids. Germline CDR1 MGHDK, CDR2 SYGVNS. Deletions cut 3 bases from V and 8 bases from J, with 16 bases between. The CDR3 protein is CASSDPLRSKEAFF. The CDR3 DNA sequence: TGTGCCAGCAGTGATCCCCTCCGGAGTAAGGAAGCTTTCTTT.

The chain couples TRBV2 to TRBJ1-2, with D perhaps TRBD1 (6 bases). CDR1 and CDR2 from the germline V gene are SNHLY and FYNNEI. The length of the CDR3 is 18 residues. V was trimmed by 4 bases and J by 5 bases, leaving 26 bases between them. The CDR3 nucleotides read TGTGCCAGCAGTGCCCCTTCGGCTGGCAGGGGAGAAGTTTATGGCTACACCTTC. It is translated as CASSAPSAGRGEVYGYTF.

The chain recombines TRBV4-2 with TRBJ2-5; a weak D match, TRBD1 (7 bases). The CDR3 consists of 15 residues. In germline, CDR1 is LGHNA, CDR2 YNFKEQ. V lost 0 bases and J lost 5, with 13 bases in between. The CDR3 nucleotides are TGTGCCAGCAGCCAAGACCCAGCAGGGGGGGAGACCCAGTACTTC. This sequence encodes CASSQDPAGGETQYF.

As DNA, the CDR3 is TGCGCCAGCAGCCCACAGACAGGTACCTATGGCTACACCTTC. It is translated as CASSPQTGTYGYTF. The J gene is TRBJ1-2, the V gene TRBV5-1; perhaps TRBD1 as D (6 bases). V was pared by 4 bases and J by 4 bases, with 14 bases between. Germline values: CDR1 SGHRS, CDR2 YFSETQ. The CDR3 is made up of 14 amino acids.

The chain links TRBV5-1 to TRBJ2-7; a possible D gene is TRBD2 (6 bases). V lost 4 bases to trimming and J lost 1 base, with 15 bases between them. This CDR3 has 15 residues. Germline V gene lookup returns CDR1 SGHRS and CDR2 YFSETQ. CDR3 nucleotide sequence: TGCGCCAGCAGCGACGTCAGGGAGGCTTCCTACGAGCAGTACTTC. Its protein product is CASSDVREASYEQYF.

This CDR3 is CASSVDNSPLHF. The CDR3 DNA follows: TGCGCCAGCAGCGTCGATAATTCACCCCTCCACTTT. This chain connects TRBV5-1 to TRBJ1-6, with D unresolved. CDR1 and CDR2 (germline): SGHRS, YFSETQ. The CDR3 is made up of 12 amino acids. The ends were cut back, 4 bases at V and 5 bases at J, with 4 bases in the middle.

The rearrangement uses TRBV13 and TRBJ1-1, with D unclear. Trimming pared 1 base from V and 6 bases from J, leaving 6 bases between. Germline lookup yields CDR1 PRHDT and CDR2 FYEKMQ (reference sequence). The CDR3 contains 12 residues. The CDR3 spells CASSLEEAEAFF. In DNA form, the CDR3 reads TGTGCCAGCAGCTTAGAGGAAGCTGAAGCTTTCTTT.

This chain uses TRBV19 with TRBJ2-3; 10 bases line up with TRBD2. The CDR3 contains 15 residues. Per germline, CDR1 LNHDA and CDR2 SQIVND (reference sequence). V was pared by 4 bases and J by 4 bases, with 5 bases of the junction left unmatched. The CDR3: CASSSSGGSADTQYF. The CDR3 DNA is TGTGCCAGTAGTAGTAGCGGGGGGTCGGCAGATACGCAGTATTTT.

V gene TRBV10-3 combines with J gene TRBJ1-5, with a tentative D call TRBD1 (6 bases). Germline lookup yields CDR1 ENHRY and CDR2 SYGVKD. The CDR3 is 14 residues long. V was trimmed by 5 bases and J by 5 bases, leaving 13 bases between them. The CDR3 sequence: CAISYDRTDQPQHF. Here the CDR3 DNA reads TGTGCCATCAGTTACGACAGGACTGATCAGCCCCAGCATTTT.

The V gene is TRBV18, the J gene TRBJ1-2, with D maybe TRBD1 (5 bases). Germline lookup yields CDR1 KGHSH and CDR2 LQKENI. The CDR3 covers 14 residues. V dropped 2 bases and J dropped 5 bases, with 12 bases sitting between them. The CDR3 coding sequence is TGTGCCAGCTCACCAGGGCAGGGTCCTTATGGCTACACCTTC. Residues: CASSPGQGPYGYTF.